This is a list of T cell receptor beta chains from one sample in a study of T-cell reconstitution after alpha-beta-depleted transplantation in children. In TCRdb, the PCR reads were re-called with MiXCR into one record per CDR3 protein. Counted here are roughly 250,000 distinct CDR3 sequences, around 7.8% occurring once; the ten biggest clones make up approximately 6.3%. The sequencing here drew on PBMCs, mostly from graft donor cells, taken 180 days after TCRalphabeta/CD19-depleted stem cell transplant. The receptors originated from a male patient between 5 and 17 years old who had a stem cell transplant for acute lymphoblastic leukemia, so the T cells may come from the graft donor. The CDR3 runs from the conserved cysteine through the conserved F or W. The order of the fields is D gene, clone size, V gene, CDR3 length, J gene, CDR3 DNA, CDR3 protein. A D gene is named only where the DNA matches it firmly. Only part of the rows carry a size: once, few, many, or a class if the clone is expanded.

D: TRBD2; size: many; V: TRBV4-2; length: 19; J: TRBJ2-7; DNA: TGTGCCAGCAGCCAAGATTGGGCACTAGCGGGAGGGTACCCCTACGAGCAGTACTTC; CDR3: CASSQDWALAGGYPYEQYF
D: -; size: many; V: TRBV6-1; length: 14; J: TRBJ1-5; DNA: TGTGCCAGCAGTGAAGGAAGCACTAATCAGCCCCAGCATTTT; CDR3: CASSEGSTNQPQHF
D: TRBD2; size: many; V: TRBV24-1; length: 14; J: TRBJ2-1; DNA: TGTGCCACCAGTGTGGGGACTAGCGGGAGTGAGCAGTTCTTC; CDR3: CATSVGTSGSEQFF
D: -; size: many; V: TRBV7-2; length: 15; J: TRBJ2-5; DNA: TGTGCCAGCAGCTTAGACCAGGGGTTTCAAGAGACCCAGTACTTC; CDR3: CASSLDQGFQETQYF
D: TRBD2; size: few; V: TRBV5-8; length: 14; J: TRBJ2-1; DNA: TGTGCCAGCGACCTAGCGGGAGGGTACAATGAGCAGTTCTTC; CDR3: CASDLAGGYNEQFF
D: -; size: many; V: TRBV7-3; length: 13; J: TRBJ1-2; DNA: TGTGCCAGCAGCCCCGAGGGGGGCTATGGCTACACCTTC; CDR3: CASSPEGGYGYTF
D: -; size: many; V: TRBV10-3; length: 15; J: TRBJ2-2; DNA: TGTGCCATCAGTGATAAACAGGGAGGCACCGGGGAGCTGTTTTTT; CDR3: CAISDKQGGTGELFF
D: TRBD2; size: many; V: TRBV12-3/TRBV12-4; length: 15; J: TRBJ2-3; DNA: TGTGCCAGCAGTTTGGGAGGGTTCGGCACAGATACGCAGTATTTT; CDR3: CASSLGGFGTDTQYF
D: TRBD1; size: many; V: TRBV6-2/TRBV6-3; length: 15; J: TRBJ2-7; DNA: TGTGCCAGCAGTTACCCACAGGGGGCAGTGGTTGAGCAGTACTTC; CDR3: CASSYPQGAVVEQYF
D: TRBD1; size: many; V: TRBV29-1; length: 12; J: TRBJ1-2; DNA: TGCAGCGTTGGACAGGGGACCTATGGCTACACCTTC; CDR3: CSVGQGTYGYTF
D: -; size: many; V: TRBV20-1; length: 16; J: TRBJ1-1; DNA: TGCAGTGCTAGAGATGGGGAGGGCTCGTGGAGGACTGAAGCTTTCTTT; CDR3: CSARDGEGSWRTEAFF
D: -; size: few; V: TRBV23-1; length: 15; J: TRBJ2-1; DNA: TGCGCCAGCAGTCCAGGTCAGAGGACAGCCAATGAGCAGTTCTTC; CDR3: CASSPGQRTANEQFF
D: TRBD1; size: few; V: TRBV9; length: 17; J: TRBJ2-3; DNA: TGTGCCAGCAGCGTAGAGGGGACAGGGGCCCCCGCAGATACGCAGTATTTT; CDR3: CASSVEGTGAPADTQYF
D: -; size: many; V: TRBV29-1; length: 13; J: TRBJ1-1; DNA: TGCAGCGTTGTTCGGGGTTGGAGCACTGAAGCTTTCTTT; CDR3: CSVVRGWSTEAFF
D: TRBD2; size: -; V: TRBV11-2; length: 18; J: TRBJ2-3; DNA: TGTGCCAGCAGCCCCAGCCCCCGGACTAGCGGGGCCACAGATACGCAGTATTTT; CDR3: CASSPSPRTSGATDTQYF
D: -; size: few; V: TRBV3-1; length: 15; J: TRBJ1-1; DNA: TGTGCCAGCTGCCCCACCCCGGGGTTATTCACTGAAGCTTTCTTT; CDR3: CASCPTPGLFTEAFF
D: -; size: many; V: TRBV14; length: 15; J: TRBJ2-5; DNA: TGTGCCAGCAGCCAGCTAGCAGGGGTGGCAGAGACCCAGTACTTC; CDR3: CASSQLAGVAETQYF
D: -; size: many; V: TRBV2; length: 13; J: TRBJ1-5; DNA: TGTGCCAGCAGTTCGGGACGGTACGAACCCCAGCATTTT; CDR3: CASSSGRYEPQHF
D: TRBD1; size: many; V: TRBV7-2; length: 14; J: TRBJ2-3; DNA: TGTGCCAGCAGCTTGGGGACAGGGCGGGATACGCAGTATTTT; CDR3: CASSLGTGRDTQYF
D: -; size: many; V: TRBV11-2; length: 14; J: TRBJ1-6; DNA: TGTGCCAGCAGCTTATTAGGGATCGACTCACCCCTCCACTTT; CDR3: CASSLLGIDSPLHF
D: -; size: -; V: TRBV7-6; length: 12; J: TRBJ2-1; DNA: TGTGCCAGCAGCTTAGGGTGGACGGAGCAGTTCTTC; CDR3: CASSLGWTEQFF
D: TRBD1; size: -; V: TRBV28; length: 14; J: TRBJ2-7; DNA: TGTGCCAGCAGTTCGGACAGGCTCCTCTACGAGCAGTACTTC; CDR3: CASSSDRLLYEQYF
D: TRBD1; size: few; V: TRBV5-8; length: 15; J: TRBJ1-5; DNA: TGTGCCAGCAGCAGCCGGGACAGGGGGTATCAGCCCCAGCATTTT; CDR3: CASSSRDRGYQPQHF
D: TRBD1; size: few; V: TRBV7-2; length: 16; J: TRBJ1-2; DNA: TGTGCCAGCAGCGTGGGGACAGGGGCTTCTAACTATGGCTACACCTTC; CDR3: CASSVGTGASNYGYTF
D: -; size: many; V: TRBV4-1; length: 11; J: TRBJ2-1; DNA: TGCGCCAGCAGCCAAAACAATGAGCAGTTCTTC; CDR3: CASSQNNEQFF
D: -; size: many; V: TRBV6-1; length: 12; J: TRBJ2-5; DNA: TGTGCCAGCAGGGAAGACCAAGAGACCCAGTACTTC; CDR3: CASREDQETQYF
D: TRBD1; size: many; V: TRBV5-1; length: 14; J: TRBJ2-7; DNA: TGCGCCAGCAGCCCCCGGGACAGCAGGTACGAGCAGTACTTC; CDR3: CASSPRDSRYEQYF
D: -; size: -; V: TRBV7-8; length: 17; J: TRBJ2-2; DNA: TGTGCCAGCAGCTTAGATTTCACGGGGCCGGAGACCGGGGAGCTGTTTTTT; CDR3: CASSLDFTGPETGELFF
D: -; size: many; V: TRBV10-2; length: 13; J: TRBJ2-7; DNA: TGCGCCAGCAGTTCGACAGCCTACGTGGAGCAGTACTTC; CDR3: CASSSTAYVEQYF
D: -; size: many; V: TRBV11-3; length: 13; J: TRBJ1-1; DNA: TGTGCCAGCTCCTTCGCCTTGAACACTGAAGCTTTCTTT; CDR3: CASSFALNTEAFF
D: TRBD2; size: many; V: TRBV7-6; length: 14; J: TRBJ2-7; DNA: TGTGCCAGCAGCTCTATGGGGGGGGCCTACGAGCAGTACTTC; CDR3: CASSSMGGAYEQYF
D: -; size: many; V: TRBV11-2; length: 13; J: TRBJ1-1; DNA: TGTGCCAGCAGCGATCATGTGAACACTGAAGCTTTCTTT; CDR3: CASSDHVNTEAFF
D: -; size: many; V: TRBV6-1; length: 14; J: TRBJ2-3; DNA: TGTGCCAGCAGGACCCGGGTCGACACAGATACGCAGTATTTT; CDR3: CASRTRVDTDTQYF
D: TRBD1; size: few; V: TRBV28; length: 15; J: TRBJ1-5; DNA: TGTGCCAGCAGATTCCCAGGGGGACGATATCAGCCCCAGCATTTT; CDR3: CASRFPGGRYQPQHF
D: TRBD1; size: many; V: TRBV20-1; length: 13; J: TRBJ1-2; DNA: TGCAGTGCCTCGGACAGGGGAGGCTATGGCTACACCTTC; CDR3: CSASDRGGYGYTF
D: -; size: many; V: TRBV2; length: 11; J: TRBJ2-7; DNA: TGTGCCAGCACGGGGGCCTACGAGCAGTACTTC; CDR3: CASTGAYEQYF
D: TRBD1; size: many; V: TRBV6-1; length: 16; J: TRBJ1-6; DNA: TGTGCCAGCAGTGAACCGGGACAGGGGGGTAATTCACCCCTCCACTTT; CDR3: CASSEPGQGGNSPLHF
D: TRBD1; size: many; V: TRBV5-1; length: 14; J: TRBJ1-4; DNA: TGCGCCAGCAGCTTGTACAGGGGGGATGAAAAACTGTTTTTT; CDR3: CASSLYRGDEKLFF
D: -; size: many; V: TRBV7-2; length: 12; J: TRBJ1-5; DNA: TGTGCCAGCAGCCATCAGCGTCAGCCCCAGCATTTT; CDR3: CASSHQRQPQHF
D: -; size: many; V: TRBV7-6; length: 15; J: TRBJ2-7; DNA: TGTGCCAGCAGCTTAAGGTCCGGGTATGACTACGAGCAGTACTTC; CDR3: CASSLRSGYDYEQYF
D: -; size: many; V: TRBV24-1; length: 16; J: TRBJ2-3; DNA: TGTGCCACCAGTGATCCCACGACACCGGTCCAAGATACGCAGTATTTT; CDR3: CATSDPTTPVQDTQYF